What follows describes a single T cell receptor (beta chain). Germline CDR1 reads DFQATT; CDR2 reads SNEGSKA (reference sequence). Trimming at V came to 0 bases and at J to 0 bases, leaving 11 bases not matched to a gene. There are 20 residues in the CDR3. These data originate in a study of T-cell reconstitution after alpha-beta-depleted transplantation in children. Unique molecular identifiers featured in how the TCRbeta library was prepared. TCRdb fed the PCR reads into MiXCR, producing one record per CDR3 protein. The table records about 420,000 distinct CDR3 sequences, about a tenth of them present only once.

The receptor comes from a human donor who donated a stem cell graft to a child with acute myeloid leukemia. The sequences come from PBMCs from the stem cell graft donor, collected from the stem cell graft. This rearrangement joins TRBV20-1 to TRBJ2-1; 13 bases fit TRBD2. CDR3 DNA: TGCAGTGCTAGAGATTCAGGGACTAGCGGGGTGCTAGCCTCCTACAATGAGCAGTTCTTC. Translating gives CSARDSGTSGVLASYNEQFF.